These 8 T cell receptor beta chains were sequenced from one sample in a study of long-term antiretroviral therapy in people with HIV. Researchers ran immunoSEQ v3.0 at survey level. Here immunoSEQ multiplex PCR was the method, and the copy in TCRdb shows in-frame clones only, minus some. The table lists 20,000 to 25,000 clones, around 86% of them singletons, with 8% to 9.5% in the top ten. The sample was unsorted PBMCs, taken 0.2 years before starting antiretroviral therapy. These receptors originate from a man between 18 and 35 years old with HIV.

V is TRBV10-3 and J is TRBJ2-7; weak D call: TRBD2 (6 bases). Germline loops: CDR1 ENHRY, CDR2 SYGVKD. Deletions cut 10 bases from V and 0 bases from J, with 16 bases between. The CDR3 extends over 14 amino acids. Here the CDR3 reads CATAGTESSYEQYF. In DNA, the CDR3 is TGTGCCACCGCCGGGACTGAAAGCTCCTACGAGCAGTACTTC.

This chain links TRBV7-3 with TRBJ2-1; 7 bases are a match to TRBD2. Trimming removed 5 bases from V and 3 bases from J; junction bases left unmatched: 7. The CDR3 is 15 residues long. The germline CDR1 and CDR2 sequences are SGHTA and FQGTGA. The CDR3 DNA reads TGTGCCAGCAGCCCCGAGCGGGGACGCTACAATGAGCAGTTCTTC. The encoded protein is CASSPERGRYNEQFF. Complete variable domain (other parts from reference TRBV7-3 and TRBJ2-1): GAGVSQTPSNKVTEKGKYVELRCDPISGHTALYWYRQSLGQGPEFLIYFQGTGAADDSGLPNDRFFAVRPEGSVSTLKIQRTERGDSAVYLCASSPERGRYNEQFFGPGTRLTVL.

This rearrangement joins TRBV27 to TRBJ1-1; 8 bases map to TRBD1. Germline V lookup: CDR1 MNHEY, CDR2 SMNVEV (reference sequence). There are 13 residues in the CDR3. V trimming: 9 bases; J trimming: 5 bases; junction bases outside the gene matches: 8. The DNA of the CDR3 is TGTGCCAGTAAAACAGGGGGTTCGACTGAAGCTTTCTTT. Translated, it gives CASKTGGSTEAFF.

The rearrangement links TRBV5-6 to TRBJ1-1, with D uncertain. This CDR3 spans 14 amino acids. V shed 3 bases and J shed 0 bases, with 9 bases lying between them. Germline lookup yields CDR1 SGHDT and CDR2 YYEEEE. The CDR3 DNA is TGTGCCAGCAGCTCAAATTGGATGAACACTGAAGCTTTCTTT. It codes for CASSSNWMNTEAFF.

The chain carries TRBV19 and TRBJ2-3; TRBD2 matches 9 bases. Trimming took 7 bases from V and 9 from J; bases not matched to a gene: 8. From germline, CDR1 is LNHDA and CDR2 SQIVND (reference sequence). The CDR3 is 13 residues long. CDR3 nucleotides: TGTGCCAGTAAGACTAGCGGTTTGGGGACGCAGTATTTT. It codes for CASKTSGLGTQYF.

The V gene is TRBV4-3, the J gene TRBJ2-1, with D possibly TRBD2 on 6 matching bases. The CDR3 runs to 15 residues. Trimming shortened V by 0 bases and J by 4 bases, and 10 bases separated the two germline ends. CDR1 is LGHNA, CDR2 YSLEER, per germline. The chain's CDR3 is CASSQEGTDYNEQFF. Here the CDR3 DNA reads TGCGCCAGCAGCCAAGAAGGGACTGATTACAATGAGCAGTTCTTC.

This chain joins TRBV7-9 and TRBJ2-3; perhaps TRBD1 as D (6 bases). V was pared by 8 bases and J by 6 bases, with 6 bases between. The CDR3 loop spans 10 amino acids. Germline V lookup: CDR1 SEHNR, CDR2 FQNEAQ (reference sequence). This chain's CDR3 is CASQGDTQYF. The CDR3 DNA is TGTGCCAGCCAGGGGGATACGCAGTATTTT. Full variable domain (remainder filled in from reference TRBV7-9 and TRBJ2-3): DTGVSQNPRHKITKRGQNVTFRCDPISEHNRLYWYRQTLGQGPEFLTYFQNEAQLEKSRLLSDRFSAERPKGSFSTLEIQRTEQGDSAMYLCASQGDTQYFGPGTRLTVL.

This clone was detected only once. The chain uses TRBV7-9 and TRBJ2-3, with 7 bases identical to TRBD1. The germline V gene encodes CDR1 SEHNR and CDR2 FQNEAQ (reference sequence). This CDR3 comprises 16 residues. V gave up 5 bases and J gave up 4 bases; unmatched junction bases: 12. CDR3: CASSRRQGRVADTQYF. The CDR3 coding sequence is TGTGCCAGCAGCCGTAGACAGGGTCGGGTCGCAGATACGCAGTATTTT.